The clone carrying this TCR beta chain appeared once. The sample belongs to a study of blood T cell repertoires in COVID-19. This CDR3 has 16 residues. Clones were read by immunoSEQ multiplex PCR, and TCRdb kept only the in-frame ones, dropping some. The table shows more than 110,000 clones, with around 80% occurring only once. Participants were aged roughly 18 to 89 years from roughly 26 US areas. Participants' reported clinical history set cohort assignment. Recovered Cohort 3 donors showed two negative PCRs, clearance, or symptom resolution. The sequencing input was PBMCs or T cells enriched from blood (not recorded which). V usage is TRBV12-2 and J usage is TRBJ2-3; the listed D gene, TRBD2, was not tested against the DNA. TRBV12-2 counts as a pseudogene. The receptor was derived from a woman between 50 and 59 years old who had recovered from COVID-19. This chain's CDR3 is CASRPAGGPITDTQYF. CDR3 nucleotide sequence: TGTGCAAGTCGCCCAGCGGGGGGCCCTATCACAGATACGCAGTATTTT.